Listed below are T cell receptor beta chains from one sample, sequenced in a study of cytomegalovirus exposure and HLA in healthy donors. The assay was immunoSEQ multiplex PCR, and TCRdb's table has in-frame clones only and misses some. The table has approximately 140,000 clones, more than 60% seen once; the top ten hold 1.5% to 2%. The sample was PBMCs. These receptors came from a female donor in good health and CMV-seronegative. CDR3s include the opening cysteine and the closing phenylalanine or tryptophan. The D gene is left open where the match is weak. Clone size is not always given. Where it is, it says once, few, many or a class for expanded clones.

size	V	D	J	DNA	CDR3
.	TRBV7-9	.	TRBJ2-3	TGTGCCAGCAGCTTACTTGCAGATACGCAGTATTTT	CASSLLADTQYF
.	TRBV27	.	TRBJ2-2	TGTGCCAGCACACCTGCCGCGGGGTTCGTGGAGCTGTTTTTT	CASTPAAGFVELFF
.	TRBV4-1	.	TRBJ2-7	TGCGCCAGCAGCCAAGTGGGTATGCCGTGGGGCACGAAGTTATCCTACGAGCAGTACTTC	CASSQVGMPWGTKLSYEQYF
.	TRBV6-5	TRBD1	TRBJ2-7	TGTGCCAGCAGTTACGGGGGACAGGGAGTCTACGAGCAGTACTTC	CASSYGGQGVYEQYF
.	TRBV6-4	.	TRBJ2-7	TGTGCCAGCAGCGCCCAGGGTCCCTCCTACGAGCAGTACTTC	CASSAQGPSYEQYF
.	TRBV5-1	TRBD2	TRBJ2-3	TGCGCCAGCGGCCGACTAGCGGGAGGCTACACAGATACGCAGTATTTT	CASGRLAGGYTDTQYF
.	TRBV9	.	TRBJ2-2	TGTGCCAGCAGCGTCACACAGACCGGGGAGCTGTTTTTT	CASSVTQTGELFF
.	TRBV6-1	TRBD1	TRBJ1-1	TGTGCCAGCAGTTCGGGACAGGGGAGGACTGAAGCTTTCTTT	CASSSGQGRTEAFF
.	TRBV5-4	TRBD2	TRBJ2-3	TGTGCCAGCAGCTCTACCTCGGGACTAGCGGGGGGGGTAGGCACAGATACGCAGTATTTT	CASSSTSGLAGGVGTDTQYF
few	TRBV6-5	.	TRBJ1-3	TGTGCCAGCAGTCCCACCCTACAGAGCACCATATATTTT	CASSPTLQSTIYF
.	TRBV7-9	TRBD2	TRBJ2-1	TGTTCCAGCAGCTTAAATTCTTTACTAGCGGGCGGGAATGAGCAGTTCTTC	CSSSLNSLLAGGNEQFF
.	TRBV28	.	TRBJ1-5	TGTGCCAGCAGTTTATGGGCGGATCAGCCCCAGCATTTT	CASSLWADQPQHF
.	TRBV7-8	TRBD1	TRBJ1-3	TGTGCCAGCAGCTTAGGTGGGATAGGGACAGCGGGCTCTGGAAACACCATATATTTT	CASSLGGIGTAGSGNTIYF
.	TRBV5-1	.	TRBJ1-2	TGCGCCAGCAGTCCCTGGGGAGATCAGTGTCCCTTC	CASSPWGDQCPF
.	TRBV5-1	.	TRBJ2-7	TGCGCCAGCAGCTTGGCCCTACAGGGTGATTCCTACGAGCAGTACTTC	CASSLALQGDSYEQYF
.	TRBV10-2	TRBD2	TRBJ2-1	TGCGCCAGCAGCCTAGCGGGAGACAATGAGCAGTTCTTC	CASSLAGDNEQFF
few	TRBV10-3	TRBD1	TRBJ2-6	TGTGCCATCACCAGGGGGCAAGGGGCCAACGTCCTGACTTTC	CAITRGQGANVLTF
.	TRBV30	.	TRBJ2-7	TGTGCCTGGAGCCCGGGCGGGGCCCGAGGGGGCGAGCAGTACTTC	CAWSPGGARGGEQYF
once	TRBV7-9	TRBD2	TRBJ2-7	TGTGCCAGCAGCTCGAGGACTAGCGGTTTCTCCTACGAGCAGTACTTC	CASSSRTSGFSYEQYF
.	TRBV5-1	.	TRBJ2-1	TGCGCCAGCAGCTCAAATGAGCAGTTCTTC	CASSSNEQFF
.	TRBV18	TRBD1	TRBJ2-5	TGTGCCAGCTCACGCGGGACAGGGATCGATTGGAGAGAGACCCAGTACTTC	CASSRGTGIDWRETQYF
.	TRBV25-1	.	TRBJ2-1	TGTGCCAGCAGTAACACCTCCTACAATGAGCAGTTCTTC	CASSNTSYNEQFF
.	TRBV6-5	.	TRBJ1-2	TGTGCCAGCAGTTGGACCGCGGGTGAAACCTACTATGGCTACACCTTC	CASSWTAGETYYGYTF
.	TRBV7-3	.	TRBJ1-1	TGTGCCAGCAGCTTAACGGCAGGGGCGAACACTGAAGCTTTCTTT	CASSLTAGANTEAFF
.	TRBV5-1	TRBD2	TRBJ2-1	TGCGCCAGCAGCTTGGTTAGCGGGGGCCAGAAGTACAATGAGCAGTTCTTC	CASSLVSGGQKYNEQFF
once	TRBV9	TRBD2	TRBJ2-3	TGTGCCAGCAGCGTAGTGGGTAGCGGGGGCCTAAGCACAGATACGCAGTATTTT	CASSVVGSGGLSTDTQYF
.	TRBV11-2	.	TRBJ2-3	TGTGCCAGCAGCTCGGCAGGGCCCTTCGATACGCAGTATTTT	CASSSAGPFDTQYF
.	TRBV5-1	TRBD2	TRBJ2-5	TGCGCCAGCAGCTCCCTAGCGGGCAGACAAGAGACCCAGTACTTC	CASSSLAGRQETQYF
.	TRBV28	.	TRBJ1-3	TGTGCCAGCAGTTTCTATGGCAGGCCCTCTGGAAACACCATATATTTT	CASSFYGRPSGNTIYF
.	TRBV20-1	.	TRBJ1-2	TGCAGTGCCGCCCCGGGGGGGAGCTACACCTTC	CSAAPGGSYTF
.	TRBV28	.	TRBJ2-5	TGTGCCAGCAGCCTGAGCCAGGGTGTGGAGACCCAGTACTTC	CASSLSQGVETQYF
.	TRBV5-6	TRBD1	TRBJ1-1	TGTGCCAGCAGCTTTAGACAGGGAGGAGAAGCTTTCTTT	CASSFRQGGEAFF
once	TRBV23-1	.	TRBJ2-1	TGCGCCAGCAGTCTAGGGAGAAGAGAGCAGTTCTTC	CASSLGRREQFF
.	TRBV5-4	.	TRBJ2-7	TGTGCCAGCAGCTTGCCTTGGCAGGGCCTGGACGAGCAGTACTTC	CASSLPWQGLDEQYF
.	TRBV6-6	.	TRBJ2-2	TGTGCCAGCAGTTTCATAACAGAGAACACCGGGGAGCTGTTTTTT	CASSFITENTGELFF
.	TRBV18	TRBD1	TRBJ1-4	TGTGCCAGCTCATTATTAACAGGGGGCCTAAATGAAAAACTGTTTTTT	CASSLLTGGLNEKLFF
.	TRBV19	.	TRBJ2-7	TGTGCCAGTAGTATAGATCTAGAACAGGCTACCTACGAGCAGTACTTC	CASSIDLEQATYEQYF
once	TRBV10-2	.	TRBJ2-7	TGCGCCAGCAGTGAGGGGACACCTAAAAGCTACGAGCAGTACTTC	CASSEGTPKSYEQYF
few	TRBV6-5	TRBD1	TRBJ2-7	TGTGCCACCGCGGACAGGGACGTTTGGGAGCAGTACTTC	CATADRDVWEQYF
.	TRBV5-1	TRBD1	TRBJ2-3	TGCGCCAGCAGCACGGGACAGGTGACCGGCACAGATACGCAGTATTTT	CASSTGQVTGTDTQYF
few	TRBV28	.	TRBJ2-7	TGTGCCAGCAGTTCCCCGGGGGATCGGCCCTACGAGCAGTACTTC	CASSSPGDRPYEQYF
.	TRBV5-1	.	TRBJ1-6	TGCGCCAGCAGCTTGGGTCAGGTGGGGGGTTCACCCCTCCACTTT	CASSLGQVGGSPLHF